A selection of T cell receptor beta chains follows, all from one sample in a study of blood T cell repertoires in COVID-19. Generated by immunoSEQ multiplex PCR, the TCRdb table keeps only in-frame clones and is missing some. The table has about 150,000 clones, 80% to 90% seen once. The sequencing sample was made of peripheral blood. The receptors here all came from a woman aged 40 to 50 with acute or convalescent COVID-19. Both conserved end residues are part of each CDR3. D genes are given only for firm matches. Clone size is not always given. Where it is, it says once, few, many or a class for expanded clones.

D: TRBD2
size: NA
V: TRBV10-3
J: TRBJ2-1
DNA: TGTGCCATCAGTGATGCTAGCGGGAGGGAAGAACTCCCCAGCTCCTACAATGAGCAGTTCTTC
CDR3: CAISDASGREELPSSYNEQFF

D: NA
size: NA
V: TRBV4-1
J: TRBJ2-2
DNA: TGCGCCAGCAGCCAAGCGGGGGTCGCGAACACCGGGGAGCTGTTTTTT
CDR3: CASSQAGVANTGELFF

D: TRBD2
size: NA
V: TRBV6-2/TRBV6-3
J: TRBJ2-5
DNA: TGTGCCAGCAGTTCAATGGGACTAGCGGGAGGTTACCTACAGACCCAGTACTTC
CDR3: CASSSMGLAGGYLQTQYF

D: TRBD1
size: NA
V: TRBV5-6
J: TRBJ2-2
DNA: TGTGCCAGCAGCCGTGTAGGGACAGGGGCCCCAAACACCGGGGAGCTGTTTTTT
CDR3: CASSRVGTGAPNTGELFF

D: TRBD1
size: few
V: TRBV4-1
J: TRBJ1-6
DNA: TGCGCCAGCAGCCCAAGAAATCGGACAGGGGGCCGTGATTCACCCCTCCACTTT
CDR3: CASSPRNRTGGRDSPLHF

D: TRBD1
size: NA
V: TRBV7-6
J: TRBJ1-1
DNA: TGTGCCAGCAGCTCAGGACAGGTATCGGGGAACACTGAAGCTTTCTTT
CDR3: CASSSGQVSGNTEAFF

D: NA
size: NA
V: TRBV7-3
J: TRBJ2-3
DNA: TGTGCCAGCAGCTTATATCAAGGTAGCGCTAGCACAGATACGCAGTATTTT
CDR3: CASSLYQGSASTDTQYF

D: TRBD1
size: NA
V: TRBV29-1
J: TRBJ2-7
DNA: TGCAGCGTTACTAGGACAGGTTCCTACGAGCAGTACTTC
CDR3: CSVTRTGSYEQYF

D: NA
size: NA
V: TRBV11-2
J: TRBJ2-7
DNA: TGTGCCAGCAGCTTAGAATCAGGGCGGTACGAGCAGTACTTC
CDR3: CASSLESGRYEQYF

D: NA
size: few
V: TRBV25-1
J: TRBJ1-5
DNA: TGTGCCAGCAGTGAATCCACGCCAGGGGCGCATAGCAATCAGCCCCAGCATTTT
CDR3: CASSESTPGAHSNQPQHF

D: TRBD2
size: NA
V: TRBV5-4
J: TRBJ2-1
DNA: TGTGCCAGCAGCTCGGGACTAGCGGCTGGGGATGAGCAGTTCTTC
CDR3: CASSSGLAAGDEQFF

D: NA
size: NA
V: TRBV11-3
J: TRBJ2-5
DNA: TGTGCCAGCAGCTCAGGGTACGGGACCCAGTACTTC
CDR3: CASSSGYGTQYF

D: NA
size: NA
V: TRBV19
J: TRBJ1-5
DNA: TGTGCCAGTAGTTTTCGCAAGACAGTTAGCAATCAGCCCCAGCATTTT
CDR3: CASSFRKTVSNQPQHF

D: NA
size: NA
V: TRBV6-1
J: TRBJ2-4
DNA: TGTGCCAGCAGTGAAGCGGAGGTAGCCAAAAACATTCAGTACTTC
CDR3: CASSEAEVAKNIQYF

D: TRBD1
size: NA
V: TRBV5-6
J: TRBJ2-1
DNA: TGTGCCAGCAGCTTTACAGGGGATGAGCAGTTCTTC
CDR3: CASSFTGDEQFF

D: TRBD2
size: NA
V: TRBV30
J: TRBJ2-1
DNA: TGTGCCTGGATCGGGACTAGTGGTGAGCAGTTCTTC
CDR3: CAWIGTSGEQFF

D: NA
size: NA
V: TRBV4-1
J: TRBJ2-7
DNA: TGCGCCAGCAGCCAAGGCCCGGAGTACTCCTACGAGCAGTACTTC
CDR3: CASSQGPEYSYEQYF

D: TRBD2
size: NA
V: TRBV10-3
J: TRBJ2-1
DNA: TGTGCCATCAGCACCTATAGCGGGGCGGCCTACAATGAGCAGTTCTTC
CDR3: CAISTYSGAAYNEQFF

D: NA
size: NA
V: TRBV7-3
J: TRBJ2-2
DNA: TGTGCCAGCAGCTTATCGGGGGCGAACACCGGGGAGCTGTTTTTT
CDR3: CASSLSGANTGELFF

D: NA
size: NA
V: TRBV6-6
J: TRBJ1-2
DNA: TGTGCCAGCAGTCGCGGTCCTTCCAGGGTTACGAACTATGGCTACACCTTC
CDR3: CASSRGPSRVTNYGYTF

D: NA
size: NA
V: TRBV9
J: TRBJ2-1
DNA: TGTGCCAGCAGCGTAGCTAGCTACAATGAGCAGTTCTTC
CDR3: CASSVASYNEQFF

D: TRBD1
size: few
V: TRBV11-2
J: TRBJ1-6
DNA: TGTGCCAGCAGCTTAGAACGGACAGGGCTCAATTCACCCCTCCACTTT
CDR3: CASSLERTGLNSPLHF

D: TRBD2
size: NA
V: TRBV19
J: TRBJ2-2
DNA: TGTGCCAGTCGCACTAGCGGGGCGTACACGAACACCGGGGAGCTGTTTTTT
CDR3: CASRTSGAYTNTGELFF

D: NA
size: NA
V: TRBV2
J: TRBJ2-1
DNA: TGTGCCAGCAGGGTAGCGGCATACTACAATGAGCAGTTCTTC
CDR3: CASRVAAYYNEQFF

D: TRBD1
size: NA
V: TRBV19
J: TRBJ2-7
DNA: TGTGCCAGTAGTAAAGAAGGACAGGGGGCTTACGAGCAGTACTTC
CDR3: CASSKEGQGAYEQYF

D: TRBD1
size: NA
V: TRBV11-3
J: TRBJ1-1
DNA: TGTGCCAGCAGCCTGCGACAGGGTGTCACTGAAGCTTTCTTT
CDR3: CASSLRQGVTEAFF

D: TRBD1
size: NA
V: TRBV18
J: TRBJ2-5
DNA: TGTGCCAGCTCGCAAACCGGGACAGGGGGCGGACAAGAGACCCAGTACTTC
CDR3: CASSQTGTGGGQETQYF

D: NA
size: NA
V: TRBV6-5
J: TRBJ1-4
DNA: TGTGCCAGCAGTTACTCGACAGGTGCCAGTGAAAAACTGTTTTTT
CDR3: CASSYSTGASEKLFF

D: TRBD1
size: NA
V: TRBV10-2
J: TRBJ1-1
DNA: TGCGCCAGCACTGGACAGGGAGCGGACACTGAAGCTTTCTTT
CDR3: CASTGQGADTEAFF

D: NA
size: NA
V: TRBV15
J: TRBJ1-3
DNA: TGTGCCACCAGCAGAGAGGCACCAGGGGCTGGAAACACCATATATTTT
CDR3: CATSREAPGAGNTIYF

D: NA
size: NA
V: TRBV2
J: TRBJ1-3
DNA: TGTGCCAGCAGTGAAGACAGAAACTCTGGAAACACCATATATTTT
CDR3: CASSEDRNSGNTIYF

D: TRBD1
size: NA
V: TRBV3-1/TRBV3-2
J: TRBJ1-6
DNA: TGTGCCAGCAGCCAAGGGACAGGGCCAGGAGCCCTCCACTTT
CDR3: CASSQGTGPGALHF

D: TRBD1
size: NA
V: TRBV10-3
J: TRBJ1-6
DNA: TGTGCCATCAGTGAGTCGGGACAGGATAATTCACCCCTCCACTTT
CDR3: CAISESGQDNSPLHF

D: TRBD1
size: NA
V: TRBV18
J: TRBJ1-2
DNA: TGTGCCAGCTCACCCCTCGCCTCGGGACAGGGAAGGGATGGCTACACCTTC
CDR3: CASSPLASGQGRDGYTF

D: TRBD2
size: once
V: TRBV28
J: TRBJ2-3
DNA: TGTGCCAGCAGCTTAGCGGGGGGTAGCACAGATACGCAGTATTTT
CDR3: CASSLAGGSTDTQYF

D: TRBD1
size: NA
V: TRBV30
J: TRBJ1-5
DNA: TGTGCCTGGAGTGTACCTTCGTTGGACAGGGTGAATCAGCCCCAGCATTTT
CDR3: CAWSVPSLDRVNQPQHF

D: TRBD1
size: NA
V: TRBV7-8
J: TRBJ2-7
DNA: TGTGCCAGCAGTGGGGGGACAGGGGATAGCTACGAGCAGTACTTC
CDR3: CASSGGTGDSYEQYF

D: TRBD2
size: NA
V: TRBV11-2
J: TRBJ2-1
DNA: TGTGCCAGCAGCTTAGCTCGGGTAGCGGGACGAGAGCAGTTCTTC
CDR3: CASSLARVAGREQFF

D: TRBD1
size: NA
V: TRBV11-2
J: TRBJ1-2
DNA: TGTGCCAGCAGCCTACAATTAGTGACAGGGGGGAACTATGGCTACACCTTC
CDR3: CASSLQLVTGGNYGYTF

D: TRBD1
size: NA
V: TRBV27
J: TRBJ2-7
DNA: TGTGCCAGCAGTTTACAGGGGGCGCCCTACGAGCAGTACTTC
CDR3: CASSLQGAPYEQYF

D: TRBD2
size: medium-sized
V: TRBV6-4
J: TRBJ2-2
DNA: TGTGCCAGCAGTCCGGGACTAGACTCAAACACCGGGGAGCTGTTTTTT
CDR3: CASSPGLDSNTGELFF

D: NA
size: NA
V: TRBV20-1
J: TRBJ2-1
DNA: TGCAGTGCTAGTCGCGACTCCTACAATGAGCAGTTCTTC
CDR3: CSASRDSYNEQFF

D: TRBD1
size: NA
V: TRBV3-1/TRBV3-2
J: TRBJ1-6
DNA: TGTGCCAGCAGCGCCACAGGGGGCGAGGTTTCACCCCTCCACTTT
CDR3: CASSATGGEVSPLHF

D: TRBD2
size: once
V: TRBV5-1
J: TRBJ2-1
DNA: TGCGCCAGCAGCCCCCCGGGACTAGAGGCCAATGAGCAGTTCTTC
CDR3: CASSPPGLEANEQFF

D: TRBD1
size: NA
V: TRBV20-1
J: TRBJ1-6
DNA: TGCAGTGCTAGTGGGGACAGGGATTATTCACCCCTCCACTTT
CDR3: CSASGDRDYSPLHF

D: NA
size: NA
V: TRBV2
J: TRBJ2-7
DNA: TGTGCCAGCAGTGAAGAGGGGTGGGGCGAGCAGTACTTC
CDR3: CASSEEGWGEQYF

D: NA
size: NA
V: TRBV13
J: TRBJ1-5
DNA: TGTGCCAGCAGCTCTCCAGGGGTCGGTGGCAGTCAGCCCCAGCATTTT
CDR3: CASSSPGVGGSQPQHF

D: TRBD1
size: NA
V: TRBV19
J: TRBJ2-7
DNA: TGTGCCAGTAGTAGGACCACGACAGGGGAAGTCGACGAGCAGTACTTC
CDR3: CASSRTTTGEVDEQYF

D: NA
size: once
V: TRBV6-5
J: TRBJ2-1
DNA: TGTGCCAGCAGTCTGTACAATGAGCAGTTCTTC
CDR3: CASSLYNEQFF

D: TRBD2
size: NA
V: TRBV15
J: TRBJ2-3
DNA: TGTGCCACCAGCAGAGCCCCGGTAGCGGGAGGGGCAGATACGCAGTATTTT
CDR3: CATSRAPVAGGADTQYF

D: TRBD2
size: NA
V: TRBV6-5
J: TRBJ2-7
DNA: TGTGCCAGCAGTTATAAGCGGGGGTTTTCCTACGAGCAGTACTTC
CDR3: CASSYKRGFSYEQYF

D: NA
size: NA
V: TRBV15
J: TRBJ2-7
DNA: TGTGCCACCAGCGTAGAGAGCTCCTACGAGCAGTACTTC
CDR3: CATSVESSYEQYF

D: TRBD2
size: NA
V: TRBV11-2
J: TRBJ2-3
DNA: TGTGCCAGCAGCTTAAGCGGGGGGGCTAGCACAGATACGCAGTATTTT
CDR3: CASSLSGGASTDTQYF